Shown below are 8 T cell receptor beta chains from a single sample sequenced in a study of human T cells and chemical hapten exposure. A single record per CDR3 protein comes from TCRdb applying MiXCR to the RACE reads. Of 200,000 to 300,000 distinct CDR3 sequences listed, about 9.4% are singletons. The sample's time point: pre-sensitization, week 0. Indicated treatment: therapeutic diphenylcyclopropenone sensitization with weekly scalp DPC. Source: whole blood, taken in connection with sensitization to the hapten diphenylcyclopropenone (DPC). The receptor set was obtained from a woman aged 40-49 years with alopecia areata. Some clones in this sample may be carry-over from other donors' samples.

The gene calls are TRBV28 and TRBJ2-2, with D tentatively TRBD2 (6 bases). This CDR3 is built from 15 residues. V lost 6 bases, J lost 6 bases, and 17 bases lay in between. Per germline, CDR1 MDHEN and CDR2 SYDVKM. CDR3 in amino acids: CASSPFPGAAGELFF. The CDR3 DNA reads as TGTGCCAGCAGCCCATTCCCGGGAGCAGCCGGGGAGCTGTTTTTT.

This clonotype was seen ten or more times. This chain connects TRBV20-1 to TRBJ2-1; D is perhaps TRBD1 or TRBD2 (5 bases each). Germline assignment: CDR1 DFQATT and CDR2 SNEGSKA (reference sequence). This CDR3 contains 12 residues. V was pared by 1 base and J by 4 bases, with 5 bases between. This CDR3 reads CSARGGYNEQFF. The CDR3 DNA reads TGCAGTGCTAGAGGGGGGTACAATGAGCAGTTCTTC.

This chain joins TRBV6-4 and TRBJ2-1, with unresolved D. This CDR3 is 13 amino acids long. The V and J ends lost 0 bases and 8 bases respectively, with 8 bases between them. Looked up from germline, CDR1 is MRHNA and CDR2 is SNTAGT. CDR3 sequence: CASSDSGGYEQFF. CDR3 DNA sequence: TGTGCCAGCAGTGACTCAGGCGGATATGAGCAGTTCTTC.

The chain employs TRBV6-6 and TRBJ2-7; D may be TRBD1 (6 bases). The CDR3 is made up of 15 amino acids. Germline V gene data show CDR1 as MNHNY and CDR2 as SVGAGI (reference sequence). Trimming pared 6 bases from V and 2 bases from J, leaving 17 bases between. The CDR3 coding sequence is TGTGCCAGCAGCCCACTCTGGGGACAAACCTACGAGCAGTACTTC. This translates into CASSPLWGQTYEQYF.

This clonotype was recorded a few times. The chain combines TRBV11-2 with TRBJ1-6; tentatively, D is TRBD1 (6 bases). The germline V and J ends were trimmed by 2 bases and 5 bases, with 10 bases remaining between them. The germline gives CDR1 SGHAT, CDR2 FQNNGV. This CDR3 has 15 amino acids. DNA of the CDR3: TGTGCCAGCAGCTTAAACCGGACAGATAATTCACCCCTCCACTTT. Translating it yields CASSLNRTDNSPLHF.

This chain links TRBV27 with TRBJ1-4, with D unresolved. The V and J ends lost 3 bases and 2 bases respectively, with 10 bases between them. This CDR3 region has 15 residues. CDR1 is MNHEY, CDR2 SMNVEV, per germline (reference sequence). The CDR3 here is CASSLDAGTNEKLFF. CDR3 nucleotides: TGTGCCAGCAGTTTGGACGCGGGGACTAATGAAAAACTGTTTTTT.

This clonotype has at least ten counts. CDR3: CASSDLNSNQPQHF. The DNA of the CDR3 is TGTGCCAGCAGTGATCTAAATAGCAATCAGCCCCAGCATTTT. The genes are TRBV6-4 and TRBJ1-5; no firm D call. Deletions cut 3 bases from V and 0 bases from J, with 6 bases between. The CDR3 length is 14 residues. The germline V gene has CDR1 MRHNA and CDR2 SNTAGT.

This clonotype was observed many times. The V gene is TRBV7-9, the J gene TRBJ1-2, with D possibly being TRBD1 (6 bases). Germline CDR1 SEHNR, CDR2 FQNEAQ (reference sequence). V lost 5 bases to trimming and J lost 8 bases, with 15 bases between them. The CDR3 has 13 amino acids. The CDR3 region is CASSPDYRVGYTF. The CDR3 DNA is TGTGCCAGCAGCCCAGATTACAGGGTCGGCTACACCTTC.